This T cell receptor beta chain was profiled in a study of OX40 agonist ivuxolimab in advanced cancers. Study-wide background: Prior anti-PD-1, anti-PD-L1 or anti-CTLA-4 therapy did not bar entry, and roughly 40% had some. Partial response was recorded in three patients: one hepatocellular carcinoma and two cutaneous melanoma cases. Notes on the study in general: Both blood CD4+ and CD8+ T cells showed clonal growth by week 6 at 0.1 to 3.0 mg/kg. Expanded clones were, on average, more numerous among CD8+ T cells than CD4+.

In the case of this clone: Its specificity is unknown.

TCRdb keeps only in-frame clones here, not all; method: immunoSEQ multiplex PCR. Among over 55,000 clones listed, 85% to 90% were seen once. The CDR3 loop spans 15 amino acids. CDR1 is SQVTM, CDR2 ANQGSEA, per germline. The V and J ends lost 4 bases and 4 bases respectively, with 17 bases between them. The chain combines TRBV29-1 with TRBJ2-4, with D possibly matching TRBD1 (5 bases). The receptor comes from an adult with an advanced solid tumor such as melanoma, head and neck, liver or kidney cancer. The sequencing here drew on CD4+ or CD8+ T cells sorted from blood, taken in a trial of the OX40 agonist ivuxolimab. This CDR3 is CSVGNWGRGKNIQYF. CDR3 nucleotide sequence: TGCAGCGTTGGGAATTGGGGAAGGGGAAAAAACATTCAGTACTTC.